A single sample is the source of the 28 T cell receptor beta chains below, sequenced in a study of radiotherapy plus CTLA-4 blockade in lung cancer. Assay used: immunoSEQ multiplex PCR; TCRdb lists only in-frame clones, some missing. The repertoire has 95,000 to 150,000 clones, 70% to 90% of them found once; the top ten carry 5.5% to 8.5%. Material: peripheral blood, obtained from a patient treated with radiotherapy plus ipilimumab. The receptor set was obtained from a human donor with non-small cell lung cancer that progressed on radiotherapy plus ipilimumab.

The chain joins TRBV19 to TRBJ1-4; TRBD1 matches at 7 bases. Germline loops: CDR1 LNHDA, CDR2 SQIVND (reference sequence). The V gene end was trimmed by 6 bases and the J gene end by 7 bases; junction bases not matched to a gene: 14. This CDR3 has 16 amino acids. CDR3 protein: CASRQLSGTVGEKLFF. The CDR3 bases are TGTGCCAGTAGACAGCTTTCCGGGACAGTCGGTGAAAAACTGTTTTTT.

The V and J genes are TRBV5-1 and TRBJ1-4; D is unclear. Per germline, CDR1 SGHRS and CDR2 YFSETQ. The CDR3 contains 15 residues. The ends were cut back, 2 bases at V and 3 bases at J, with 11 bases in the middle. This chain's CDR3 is CASSLEQWANEKLFF. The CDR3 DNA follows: TGCGCCAGCAGCTTAGAACAATGGGCTAATGAAAAACTGTTTTTT.

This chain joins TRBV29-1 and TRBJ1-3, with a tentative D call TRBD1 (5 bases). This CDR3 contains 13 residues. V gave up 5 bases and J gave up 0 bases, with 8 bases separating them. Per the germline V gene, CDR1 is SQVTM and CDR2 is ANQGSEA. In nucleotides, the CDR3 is TGCAGCGTTCGGGGCCACTCTGGAAACACCATATATTTT. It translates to CSVRGHSGNTIYF.

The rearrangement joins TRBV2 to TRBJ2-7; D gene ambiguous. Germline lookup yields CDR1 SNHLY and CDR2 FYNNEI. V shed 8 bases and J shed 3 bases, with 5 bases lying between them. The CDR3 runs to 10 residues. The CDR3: CASGNYEQYF. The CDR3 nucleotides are TGTGCCAGCGGGAACTACGAGCAGTACTTC. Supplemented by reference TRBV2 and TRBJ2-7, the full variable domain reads EPEVTQTPSHQVTQMGQEVILRCVPISNHLYFYWYRQILGQKVEFLVSFYNNEISEKSEIFDDQFSVERPDGSNFTLKIRSTKLEDSAMYFCASGNYEQYFGPGTRLTVT.

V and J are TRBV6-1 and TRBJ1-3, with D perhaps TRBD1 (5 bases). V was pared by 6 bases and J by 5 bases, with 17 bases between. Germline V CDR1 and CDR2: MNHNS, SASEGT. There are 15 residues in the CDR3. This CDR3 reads CASSVGGDRRNTIYF. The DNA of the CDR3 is TGTGCCAGCAGCGTCGGGGGTGATCGAAGAAACACCATATATTTT.

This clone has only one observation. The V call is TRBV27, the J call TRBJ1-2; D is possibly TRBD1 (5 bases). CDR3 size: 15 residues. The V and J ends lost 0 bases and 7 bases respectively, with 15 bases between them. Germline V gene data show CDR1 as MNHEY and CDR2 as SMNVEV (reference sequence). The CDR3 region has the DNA TGTGCCAGCAGTTTATCCGGGACGCTTTCCGTTGGCTACACCTTC. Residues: CASSLSGTLSVGYTF.

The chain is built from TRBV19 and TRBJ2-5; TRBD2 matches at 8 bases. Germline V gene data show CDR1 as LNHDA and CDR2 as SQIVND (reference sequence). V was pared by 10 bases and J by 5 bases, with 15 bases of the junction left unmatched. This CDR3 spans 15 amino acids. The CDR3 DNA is TGTGCCACAAGGGTATCGGGAGGGCCTCGGGAGACCCAGTACTTC. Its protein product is CATRVSGGPRETQYF.

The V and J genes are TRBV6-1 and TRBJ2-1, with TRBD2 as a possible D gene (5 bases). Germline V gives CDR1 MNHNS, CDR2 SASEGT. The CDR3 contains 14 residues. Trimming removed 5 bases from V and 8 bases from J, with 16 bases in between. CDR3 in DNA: TGTGCCAGCAGTCCTAGCACCCTTCGGGATGAGCAGTTCTTC. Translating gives CASSPSTLRDEQFF.

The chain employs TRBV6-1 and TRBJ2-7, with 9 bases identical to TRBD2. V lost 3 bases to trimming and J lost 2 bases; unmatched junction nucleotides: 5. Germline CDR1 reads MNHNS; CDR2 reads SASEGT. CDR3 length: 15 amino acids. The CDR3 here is CASSEGLAGPYEQYF. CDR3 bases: TGTGCCAGCAGTGAGGGACTAGCAGGCCCCTACGAGCAGTACTTC.

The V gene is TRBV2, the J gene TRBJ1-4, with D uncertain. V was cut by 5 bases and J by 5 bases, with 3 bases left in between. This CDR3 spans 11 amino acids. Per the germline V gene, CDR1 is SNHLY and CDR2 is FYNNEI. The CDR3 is CASSRNEKLFF. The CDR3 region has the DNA TGTGCCAGCAGTAGGAATGAAAAACTGTTTTTT.

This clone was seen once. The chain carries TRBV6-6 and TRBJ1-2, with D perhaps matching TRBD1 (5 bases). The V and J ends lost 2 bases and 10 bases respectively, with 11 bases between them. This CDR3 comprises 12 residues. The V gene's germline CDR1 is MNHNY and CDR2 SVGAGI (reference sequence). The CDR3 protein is CASSYEGRDYTF. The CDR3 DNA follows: TGTGCCAGCAGTTACGAGGGACGCGACTACACCTTC.

CDR3 amino acids: CAWTKSGNQETQYF. DNA of the CDR3: TGTGCCTGGACCAAGTCGGGGAATCAAGAGACCCAGTACTTC. V usage is TRBV30 and J usage is TRBJ2-5, with a possible D match to TRBD2 (5 bases). This CDR3 spans 14 amino acids. The germline gives CDR1 GTSNPN, CDR2 SVGIG (reference sequence). With 4 bases removed from V and 2 bases from J, the gap between germline ends came to 14 bases.

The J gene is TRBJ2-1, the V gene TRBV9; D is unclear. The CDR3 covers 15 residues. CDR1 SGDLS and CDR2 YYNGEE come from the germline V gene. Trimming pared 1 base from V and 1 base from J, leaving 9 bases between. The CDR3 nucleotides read TGTGCCAGCAGCGTATCCGTGCCTTCCTACAATGAGCAGTTCTTC. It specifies CASSVSVPSYNEQFF.

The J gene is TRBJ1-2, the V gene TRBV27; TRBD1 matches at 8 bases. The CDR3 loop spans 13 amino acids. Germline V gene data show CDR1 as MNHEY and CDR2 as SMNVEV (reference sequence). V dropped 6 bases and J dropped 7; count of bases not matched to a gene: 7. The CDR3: CASSPGQGRGYTF. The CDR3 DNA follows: TGTGCCAGCAGCCCCGGACAGGGTCGTGGCTACACCTTC.

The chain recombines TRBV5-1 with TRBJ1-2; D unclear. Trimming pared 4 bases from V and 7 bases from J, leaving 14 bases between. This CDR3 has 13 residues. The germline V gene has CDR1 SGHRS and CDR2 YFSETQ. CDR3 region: CASSQDPGRGYTF. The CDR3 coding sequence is TGCGCCAGCAGCCAGGACCCCGGGCGTGGCTACACCTTC.

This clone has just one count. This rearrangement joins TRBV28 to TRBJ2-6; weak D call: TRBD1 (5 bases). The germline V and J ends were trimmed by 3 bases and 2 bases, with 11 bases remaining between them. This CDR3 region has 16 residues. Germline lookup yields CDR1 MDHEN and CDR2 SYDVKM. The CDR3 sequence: CASSFVGAAGANVLTF. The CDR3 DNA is TGTGCCAGCAGTTTCGTTGGGGCAGCTGGGGCCAACGTCCTGACTTTC.

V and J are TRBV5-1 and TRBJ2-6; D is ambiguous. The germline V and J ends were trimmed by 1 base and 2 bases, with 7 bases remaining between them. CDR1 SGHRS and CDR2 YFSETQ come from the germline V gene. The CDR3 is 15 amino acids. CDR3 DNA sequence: TGCGCCAGCAGCTTGATGTTGGCTGGGGCCAACGTCCTGACTTTC. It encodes CASSLMLAGANVLTF.

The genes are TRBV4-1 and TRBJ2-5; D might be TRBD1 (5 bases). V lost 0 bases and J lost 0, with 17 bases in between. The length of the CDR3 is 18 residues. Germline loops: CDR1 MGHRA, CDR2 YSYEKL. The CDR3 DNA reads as TGCGCCAGCAGCCAAGATCCGCTAGGCAGGGCGTACCAAGAGACCCAGTACTTC. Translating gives CASSQDPLGRAYQETQYF.

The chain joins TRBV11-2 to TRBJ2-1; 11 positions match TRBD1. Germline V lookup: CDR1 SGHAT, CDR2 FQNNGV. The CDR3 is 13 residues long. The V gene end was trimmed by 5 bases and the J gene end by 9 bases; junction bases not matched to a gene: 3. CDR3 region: CASSQDRGREQFF. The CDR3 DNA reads TGTGCCAGCAGCCAGGACAGGGGGCGTGAGCAGTTCTTC.

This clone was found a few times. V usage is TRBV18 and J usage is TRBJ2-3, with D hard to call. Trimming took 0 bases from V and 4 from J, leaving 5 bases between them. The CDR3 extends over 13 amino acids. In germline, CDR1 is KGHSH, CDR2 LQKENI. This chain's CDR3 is CASSPPTADTQYF. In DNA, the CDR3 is TGTGCCAGCTCACCACCGACGGCAGATACGCAGTATTTT. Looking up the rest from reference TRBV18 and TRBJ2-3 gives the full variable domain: NAGVMQNPRHLVRRRGQEARLRCSPMKGHSHVYWYRQLPEEGLKFMVYLQKENIIDESGMPKERFSAEFPKEGPSILRIQQVVRGDSAAYFCASSPPTADTQYFGPGTRLTVL.

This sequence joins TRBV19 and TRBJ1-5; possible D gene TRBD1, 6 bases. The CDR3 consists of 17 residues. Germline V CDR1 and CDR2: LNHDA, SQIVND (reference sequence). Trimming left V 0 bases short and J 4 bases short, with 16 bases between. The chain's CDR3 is CASSIEGAGARNQPQHF. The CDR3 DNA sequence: TGTGCCAGTAGTATAGAGGGGGCAGGGGCGAGGAATCAGCCCCAGCATTTT.

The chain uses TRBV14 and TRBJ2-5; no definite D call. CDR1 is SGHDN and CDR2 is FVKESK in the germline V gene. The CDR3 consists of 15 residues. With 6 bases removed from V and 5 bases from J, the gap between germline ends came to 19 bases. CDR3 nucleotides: TGTGCCAGCAGTCCCCGGGCTAGTGGCCGTGAGACCCAGTACTTC. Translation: CASSPRASGRETQYF.

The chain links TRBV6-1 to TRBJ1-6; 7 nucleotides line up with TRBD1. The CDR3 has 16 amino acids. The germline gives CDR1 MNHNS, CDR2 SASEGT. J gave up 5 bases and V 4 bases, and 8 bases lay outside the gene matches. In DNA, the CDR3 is TGTGCCAGCAGTGTAAACAGGGGATGGGATAATTCACCCCTCCACTTT. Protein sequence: CASSVNRGWDNSPLHF.

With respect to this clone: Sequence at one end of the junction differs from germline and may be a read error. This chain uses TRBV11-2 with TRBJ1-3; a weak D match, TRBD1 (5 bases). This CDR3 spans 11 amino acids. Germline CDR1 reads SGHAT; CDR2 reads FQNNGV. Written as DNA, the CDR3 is TGTGCCAGCAGCTTGTCAGGGAATTCCCATTTT. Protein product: CASSLSGNSHF.

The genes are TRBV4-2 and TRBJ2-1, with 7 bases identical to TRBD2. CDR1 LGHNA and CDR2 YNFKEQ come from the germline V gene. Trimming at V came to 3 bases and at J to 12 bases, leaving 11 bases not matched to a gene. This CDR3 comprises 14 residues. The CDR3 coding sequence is TGTGCCAGCAGCCAGCTGGCGGGAGCGGTCGGGCAGTTCTTC. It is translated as CASSQLAGAVGQFF.

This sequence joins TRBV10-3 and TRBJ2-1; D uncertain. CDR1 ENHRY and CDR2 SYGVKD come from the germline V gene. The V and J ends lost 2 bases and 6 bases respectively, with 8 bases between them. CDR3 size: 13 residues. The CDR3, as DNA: TGTGCCATCAGTGAGGGGTCGGTCAATGAGCAGTTCTTC. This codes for CAISEGSVNEQFF.

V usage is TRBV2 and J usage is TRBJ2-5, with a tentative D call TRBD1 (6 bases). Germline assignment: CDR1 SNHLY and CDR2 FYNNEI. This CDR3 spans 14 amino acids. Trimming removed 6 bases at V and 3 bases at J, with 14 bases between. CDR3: CASSRNTGKETQYF. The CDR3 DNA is TGTGCCAGCAGCCGTAATACAGGGAAAGAGACCCAGTACTTC.

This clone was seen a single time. CDR3 protein: CASRETSGRRDNEQFF. The CDR3 DNA is TGTGCCAGCAGGGAGACTAGCGGGAGAAGGGACAATGAGCAGTTCTTC. This chain joins TRBV6-6 and TRBJ2-1; 12 nucleotides agree with TRBD2. Germline lookup yields CDR1 MNHNY and CDR2 SVGAGI (reference sequence). This CDR3 spans 16 amino acids. The V gene end was trimmed by 6 bases and the J gene end by 5 bases; junction bases not matched to a gene: 8.